This T cell receptor (beta chain) was sequenced in a study of blood T cell repertoires in COVID-19. Study as a whole: There were acute and convalescent COVID-19 samples, and they came from the United States, Italy and Spain.

Per the study methods: Amplification of reference gene primers was used by the study to estimate nucleated cell counts. The protocol was immunoSEQ multiplex PCR, while the TCRdb copy is restricted to in-frame clones and leaves out a portion. V, J and clone size are those of that table, while D and trimming were read from the DNA. The table shows 250,000 to 350,000 clones, with around nine tenths occurring only once. The specimen sequenced was peripheral blood. This sequence originates from a woman aged 40 to 50 who had recovered from COVID-19.

The CDR3 reads CASSQDGTSGSWAFF. The CDR3 region has the DNA TGTGCCAGCAGCCAAGACGGGACTAGCGGGAGTTGGGCGTTCTTC. V gene TRBV3-1 (or the pseudogene TRBV3-2) combines with J gene TRBJ2-1, with TRBD2 matching 14 bases. Germline V CDR1 and CDR2: LGHDT, YNNKEL (reference sequence). The CDR3 length is 15 residues. V lost 0 bases and J lost 15; bases outside the gene matches: 7.